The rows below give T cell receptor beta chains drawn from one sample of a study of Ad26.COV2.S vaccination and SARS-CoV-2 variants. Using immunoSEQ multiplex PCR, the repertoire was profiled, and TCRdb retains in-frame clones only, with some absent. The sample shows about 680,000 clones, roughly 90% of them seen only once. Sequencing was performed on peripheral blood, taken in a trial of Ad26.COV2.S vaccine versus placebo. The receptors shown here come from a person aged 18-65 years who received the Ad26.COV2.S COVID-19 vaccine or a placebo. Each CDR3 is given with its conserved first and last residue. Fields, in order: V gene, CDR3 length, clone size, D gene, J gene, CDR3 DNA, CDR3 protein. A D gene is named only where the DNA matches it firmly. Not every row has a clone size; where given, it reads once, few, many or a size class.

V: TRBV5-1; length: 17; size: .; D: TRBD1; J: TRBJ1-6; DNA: TGCGCCAGCAGCACTCCCTCCGGGACAGACATTTCCTCACCCCTCCACTTT; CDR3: CASSTPSGTDISSPLHF
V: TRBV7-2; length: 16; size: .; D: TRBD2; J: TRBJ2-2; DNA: TGTGCCAGCAGCTTAATGCTAGCGGGAAACACCGGGGAGCTGTTTTTT; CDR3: CASSLMLAGNTGELFF
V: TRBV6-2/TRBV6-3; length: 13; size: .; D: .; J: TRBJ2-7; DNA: TGTGCCAGCAGCCAGAAAAGGGGCTCCGAGCAGTACTTC; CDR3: CASSQKRGSEQYF
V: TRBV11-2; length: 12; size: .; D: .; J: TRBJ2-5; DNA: TGTGCCAGCAGCTTGCTTGGTGAGACCCAGTACTTC; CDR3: CASSLLGETQYF
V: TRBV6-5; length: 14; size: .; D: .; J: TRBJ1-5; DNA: TGTGCCAGCAGTTTCGACAGAAACAATCAGCCCCAGCATTTT; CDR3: CASSFDRNNQPQHF
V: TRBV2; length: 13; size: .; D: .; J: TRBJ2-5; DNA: TGTGCCAGCATCTGGGCCCACAGAGAGACCCAGTACTTC; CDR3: CASIWAHRETQYF
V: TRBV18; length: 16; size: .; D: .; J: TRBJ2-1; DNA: TGTGCCAGCTCACCGCTAGCGACATCCTCCTACAATGAGCAGTTCTTC; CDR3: CASSPLATSSYNEQFF
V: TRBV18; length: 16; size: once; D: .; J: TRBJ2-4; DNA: TGTGCCAGCTCACCCTCGGATGACCCAGCCAAAAACATTCAGTACTTC; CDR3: CASSPSDDPAKNIQYF
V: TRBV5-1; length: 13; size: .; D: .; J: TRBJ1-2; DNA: TGCGCCAGCAGCAACCCCCCCGCAGGTGGCTACACCTTC; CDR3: CASSNPPAGGYTF
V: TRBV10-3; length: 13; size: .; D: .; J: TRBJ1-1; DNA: TGTGCCATCAGCGAAAGGGTGGACACTGAAGCTTTCTTT; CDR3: CAISERVDTEAFF
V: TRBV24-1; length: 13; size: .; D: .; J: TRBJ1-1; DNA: TGTGCCACCAGTGATCGTATGAACACTGAAGCTTTCTTT; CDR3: CATSDRMNTEAFF
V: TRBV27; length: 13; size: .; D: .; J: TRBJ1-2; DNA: TGTGCCAGCTGGGGGGCGCCAGGCTATGGCTACACCTTC; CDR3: CASWGAPGYGYTF
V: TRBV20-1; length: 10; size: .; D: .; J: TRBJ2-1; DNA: TGCAGTGCTAGTTTAAATGAGCAGTTCTTC; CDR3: CSASLNEQFF
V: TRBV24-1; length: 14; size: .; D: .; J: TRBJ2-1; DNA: TGTGCCACCAGTGATAGTCCCCACTCCAATGAGCAGTTCTTC; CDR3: CATSDSPHSNEQFF
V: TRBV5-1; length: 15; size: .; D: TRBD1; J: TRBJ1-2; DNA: TGCGCCAGCAGCTTTATACCTGGGACAGACTATGGCTACACCTTC; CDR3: CASSFIPGTDYGYTF
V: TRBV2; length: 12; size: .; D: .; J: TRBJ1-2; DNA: TGTGCCAGCAGTGGCGAGAACTATGGCTACACCTTC; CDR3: CASSGENYGYTF
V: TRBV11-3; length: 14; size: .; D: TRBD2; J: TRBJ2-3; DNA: TGTGCCAGCAGCCGTGGGGGGGTTGAGGATACGCAGTATTTT; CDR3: CASSRGGVEDTQYF
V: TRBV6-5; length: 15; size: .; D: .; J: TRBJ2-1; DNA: TGTGCCAGCAGTTACTCGAAACGGTCCTACAATGAGCAGTTCTTC; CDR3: CASSYSKRSYNEQFF
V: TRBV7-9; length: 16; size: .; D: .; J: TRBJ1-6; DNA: TGTGCCAGCAGCTGGGGACGGCCCCTACCTAATTCACCCCTCCACTTT; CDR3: CASSWGRPLPNSPLHF
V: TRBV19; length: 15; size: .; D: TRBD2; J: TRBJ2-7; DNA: TGTGCCAGTAGTATAGTTAGCGGGAGCTCCTACGAGCAGTACTTC; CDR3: CASSIVSGSSYEQYF
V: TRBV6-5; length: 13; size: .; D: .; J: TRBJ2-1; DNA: TGTGCCAGCAGTTCCCCCTCCTACAATGAGCAGTTCTTC; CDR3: CASSSPSYNEQFF
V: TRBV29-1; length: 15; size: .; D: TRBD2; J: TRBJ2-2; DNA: TGCAGCGTTGAAGTTTCTAGCGGGGCCACCGGGGAGCTGTTTTTT; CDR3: CSVEVSSGATGELFF
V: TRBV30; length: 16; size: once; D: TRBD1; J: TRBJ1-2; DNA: TGTGCCTGGAGTGTGGGGACAGCCAATCCTCCCTATGGCTACACCTTC; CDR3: CAWSVGTANPPYGYTF
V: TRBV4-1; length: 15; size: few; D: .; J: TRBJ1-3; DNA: TGCGCCAGCAGCCAAGGCAGTAGCTCTGGAAACACCATATATTTT; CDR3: CASSQGSSSGNTIYF
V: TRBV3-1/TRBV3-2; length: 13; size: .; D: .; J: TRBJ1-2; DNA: TGTGCCAGCAGGGCCTCTACAGGAGGCGGCTACACCTTC; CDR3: CASRASTGGGYTF
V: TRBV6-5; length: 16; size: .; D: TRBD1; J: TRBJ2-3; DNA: TGTGCCAGCAGTTCCGGGACAGGGCTCCGCACAGATACGCAGTATTTT; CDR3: CASSSGTGLRTDTQYF